What follows are 24 T cell receptor beta chains derived from one specimen sequenced in a study of chemoradiotherapy in HPV16-positive cancers. The assay was immunoSEQ multiplex PCR, and TCRdb's table has in-frame clones only and misses some. Among 15,000 to 20,000 clones, more than 85% were seen once, and the ten largest hold 11% to 15%. The sequenced sample was blood, obtained from a patient who underwent chemoradiotherapy. Receptors were obtained from a human donor with HPV-associated anogenital cancer.

V and J are TRBV5-6 and TRBJ1-5, with D maybe TRBD1 (6 bases). Germline V gives CDR1 SGHDT, CDR2 YYEEEE. This CDR3 contains 15 residues. V gave up 0 bases and J gave up 5 bases, with 12 bases separating them. CDR3 region: CASSLAPGADQPQHF. The CDR3 region has the DNA TGTGCCAGCAGCTTGGCCCCGGGGGCAGATCAGCCCCAGCATTTT.

The rearrangement joins TRBV9 to TRBJ1-2, with D possibly TRBD1 on 6 matching bases. In germline, CDR1 is SGDLS, CDR2 YYNGEE. CDR3 length: 12 residues. Trimming removed 0 bases from V and 10 bases from J, with 10 bases in between. The CDR3 nucleotides read TGTGCCAGCAGCGTAGAAGGGGGACACTACACCTTC. As protein: CASSVEGGHYTF.

The chain recombines TRBV18 with TRBJ2-3; D is unresolved. Germline V gives CDR1 KGHSH, CDR2 LQKENI. The CDR3 sequence is 12 residues long. V dropped 6 bases and J dropped 2 bases, with 6 bases sitting between them. CDR3 amino acids: CASSSPTDTQYF. CDR3 DNA: TGTGCCAGCTCCTCCCCCACAGATACGCAGTATTTT.

This rearrangement joins TRBV5-1 to TRBJ2-7, with 15 bases that match TRBD2. CDR1 and CDR2 from the germline V gene are SGHRS and YFSETQ. Trimming cost V 3 bases and J 1 base; bases outside gene matches: 2. The CDR3 has 16 amino acids. The CDR3: CASSWGLAGGSYEQYF. In nucleotides, the CDR3 is TGCGCCAGCAGCTGGGGACTAGCGGGGGGTTCCTACGAGCAGTACTTC.

V usage is TRBV28 and J usage is TRBJ1-1, with D unresolved. The V and J ends lost 5 bases and 4 bases respectively, with 14 bases between them. The CDR3 is 14 residues long. CDR1 and CDR2 from the germline V gene are MDHEN and SYDVKM. In DNA, the CDR3 is TGTGCCAGCAGTCCCCCTGGGCGGACCACTGAAGCTTTCTTT. It yields the protein CASSPPGRTTEAFF.

This chain connects TRBV5-1 to TRBJ1-3; 8 bases align to TRBD1. Per the germline V gene, CDR1 is SGHRS and CDR2 is YFSETQ. This CDR3 has 17 residues. V shed 7 bases and J 2 bases; nucleotides not matched to a gene: 14. The CDR3: CASRRTGTGLAGNTIYF. The CDR3 DNA follows: TGCGCCAGCCGTAGGACAGGGACTGGTCTGGCTGGAAACACCATATATTTT. The variable domain in full, completed from reference TRBV5-1 and TRBJ1-3, reads KAGVTQTPRYLIKTRGQQVTLSCSPISGHRSVSWYQQTPGQGLQFLFEYFSETQRNKGNFPGRFSGRQFSNSRSEMNVSTLELGDSALYLCASRRTGTGLAGNTIYFGEGSWLTVV.

The rearrangement links TRBV7-8 to TRBJ2-1; D unclear. The V and J ends lost 5 bases and 10 bases respectively, with 15 bases between them. This CDR3 comprises 13 residues. Per germline, CDR1 SGHVS and CDR2 FQNEAQ. The CDR3 sequence: CASSLPSLQEQFF. CDR3 nucleotides: TGTGCCAGCAGCCTACCGAGTCTCCAAGAGCAGTTCTTC.

This sequence joins TRBV5-6 and TRBJ2-2; 7 bases match TRBD2. CDR1 and CDR2 from the germline V gene are SGHDT and YYEEEE. Trimming removed 5 bases from V and 6 bases from J; junction bases left unmatched: 10. The CDR3 contains 15 residues. CDR3 in DNA: TGTGCCAGCAGTAAAAGCGGGGAAGGGGCCGGGGAGCTGTTTTTT. Encoded protein: CASSKSGEGAGELFF. Supplemented by reference TRBV5-6 and TRBJ2-2, the full variable domain reads DAGVTQSPTHLIKTRGQQVTLRCSPKSGHDTVSWYQQALGQGPQFIFQYYEEEERQRGNFPDRFSGHQFPNYSSELNVNALLLGDSALYLCASSKSGEGAGELFFGEGSRLTVL.

The rearrangement uses TRBV7-2 and TRBJ1-4; possible D gene TRBD1, 5 bases. The CDR3 is 15 residues long. From germline, CDR1 is SGHTA and CDR2 FQGNSA. V gave up 5 bases and J gave up 5 bases, with 15 bases separating them. CDR3 sequence: CASSPLGGRNEKLFF. CDR3 sequence (DNA): TGTGCCAGCAGCCCCCTGGGGGGGAGGAATGAAAAACTGTTTTTT.

The V call is TRBV13, the J call TRBJ2-3, with TRBD2 identical over 13 bases. The V segment lost 5 bases and the J segment 4 bases; nucleotides outside the gene matches: 6. CDR1 and CDR2 (germline): PRHDT, FYEKMQ (reference sequence). This CDR3 is built from 16 residues. The CDR3 nucleotides read TGTGCCAGCAGCCCCCTACTAGCGGGGGGGCCAGATACGCAGTATTTT. This translates into CASSPLLAGGPDTQYF.

The V gene is TRBV10-3, the J gene TRBJ1-2; D not certain. V was shortened by 6 bases and J by 3 bases, with 8 bases between the two germline ends. The CDR3 contains 12 residues. In germline, CDR1 is ENHRY, CDR2 SYGVKD. The CDR3 sequence is CAISKNDYGYTF. CDR3 bases: TGTGCCATCAGCAAGAATGACTATGGCTACACCTTC.

CDR3 protein: CASSWGLGETQYF. The CDR3 DNA sequence: TGCGCCAGCAGTTGGGGGCTCGGGGAGACCCAGTACTTC. The chain combines TRBV10-1 with TRBJ2-5, with D perhaps TRBD1 (6 bases). Trimming pared 5 bases from V and 5 bases from J, leaving 12 bases between. Looked up from germline, CDR1 is WNHNN and CDR2 is SYGVQD (reference sequence). The CDR3 contains 13 residues.

The sample holds a few counts of this clone. The V call is TRBV6-1, the J call TRBJ2-2, with a tentative D call TRBD2 (6 bases). V was trimmed by 3 bases and J by 4 bases, leaving 18 bases between them. This CDR3 spans 17 amino acids. CDR1 is MNHNS and CDR2 is SASEGT in the germline V gene. The CDR3 loop reads CASSDPGRGTATGELFF. The CDR3, as DNA: TGTGCCAGCAGTGATCCCGGTCGGGGGACTGCCACCGGGGAGCTGTTTTTT.

The genes are TRBV29-1 and TRBJ2-2; a weak D match, TRBD1 (7 bases). V was shortened by 5 bases and J by 2 bases, with 18 bases between the two germline ends. The CDR3 is 16 residues long. Germline V lookup: CDR1 SQVTM, CDR2 ANQGSEA. CDR3 residues: CSVNTRGAANTGELFF. In DNA, the CDR3 is TGCAGCGTTAATACCAGGGGGGCGGCTAACACCGGGGAGCTGTTTTTT.

The genes are TRBV18 and TRBJ2-1, with 7 nucleotides matching TRBD1. The CDR3 has 15 residues. CDR1 is KGHSH and CDR2 is LQKENI in the germline V gene. The J segment lost 4 bases and the V segment lost 3 bases, leaving 6 bases of the junction unmatched. Here the CDR3 DNA reads TGTGCCAGCTCACCCGGGACAGTAATTTACAATGAGCAGTTCTTC. Amino acid sequence: CASSPGTVIYNEQFF.

The chain carries TRBV5-4 and TRBJ1-2; tentative D call: TRBD1 (5 bases). V shed 3 bases and J shed 2 bases, with 8 bases lying between them. CDR3 length equals 13 residues. Per the germline V gene, CDR1 is SGHNT and CDR2 is YYREEE (reference sequence). CDR3 bases: TGTGCCAGCAGCTCCCGGGACAACTATGGCTACACCTTC. Translating gives CASSSRDNYGYTF.

The rearrangement joins TRBV7-2 to TRBJ2-5; 9 bases are a match to TRBD1. Trimming removed 5 bases from V and 2 bases from J; junction bases left unmatched: 6. Germline values: CDR1 SGHTA, CDR2 FQGNSA. This CDR3 contains 15 residues. The CDR3 region is CASSLGGQGQETQYF. CDR3 DNA sequence: TGTGCCAGCAGCCTAGGGGGACAGGGACAAGAGACCCAGTACTTC.

The V call is TRBV11-2, the J call TRBJ1-1, with D perhaps TRBD1 (6 bases). V lost 8 bases to trimming and J lost 3 bases, with 19 bases between them. This CDR3 spans 15 amino acids. Germline V lookup: CDR1 SGHAT, CDR2 FQNNGV. In DNA form, the CDR3 reads TGTGCCAGCTCCCGGGGGCAGGGGCATGACACTGAAGCTTTCTTT. The encoded protein is CASSRGQGHDTEAFF.

The chain uses TRBV6-4 and TRBJ2-1; 15 bases agree with TRBD2. This CDR3 spans 16 amino acids. CDR1 MRHNA and CDR2 SNTAGT come from the germline V gene. V lost 7 bases to trimming and J lost 8 bases; unmatched junction nucleotides: 9. The CDR3 DNA follows: TGTGCCAGCACCCGGACTAGCGGGGGGGCCAGGGATGAGCAGTTCTTC. Protein product: CASTRTSGGARDEQFF.

The rearrangement joins TRBV7-9 to TRBJ2-2, with D uncertain. Between the trimmed V and J ends, which lost 5 bases and 7 bases, there was a span of 17 bases. CDR3 size: 15 residues. Looked up from germline, CDR1 is SEHNR and CDR2 is FQNEAQ (reference sequence). The CDR3 region is CASSPGWLGGGELFF. The CDR3 DNA sequence: TGTGCCAGCAGCCCCGGGTGGCTTGGCGGCGGGGAGCTGTTTTTT.

This CDR3 is CASSPLAGGLEETQYF. The CDR3 DNA reads TGTGCCAGCAGCCCACTAGCGGGGGGGCTTGAGGAGACCCAGTACTTC. The genes are TRBV7-2 and TRBJ2-5, with 13 nucleotides matching TRBD2. The germline gives CDR1 SGHTA, CDR2 FQGNSA. Trimming at V came to 5 bases and at J to 5 bases, leaving 8 bases not matched to a gene. The CDR3 totals 16 residues. The full variable domain, its missing parts supplied by reference TRBV7-2 and TRBJ2-5, is GAGVSQSPSNKVTEKGKDVELRCDPISGHTALYWYRQSLGQGLEFLIYFQGNSAPDKSGLPSDRFSAERTGGSVSTLTIQRTQQEDSAVYLCASSPLAGGLEETQYFGPGTRLLVL.

The chain recombines TRBV4-3 with TRBJ1-1; D unresolved. The CDR3 is 15 amino acids. V lost 4 bases and J lost 1, with 13 bases in between. In germline, CDR1 is LGHNA, CDR2 YSLEER. As DNA, the CDR3 is TGCGCCAGCAGCCGCAAGGTAGAGGGGAACACTGAAGCTTTCTTT. Its protein product is CASSRKVEGNTEAFF.

The genes are TRBV5-4 and TRBJ2-1, with TRBD2 identical over 8 bases. The CDR3 is 15 residues long. J gave up 1 base and V 0 bases, and 0 bases lay outside the gene matches. Germline lookup yields CDR1 SGHNT and CDR2 YYREEE (reference sequence). The DNA of the CDR3 is TGTGCCAGCAGCTTGGAGCGGGGGTCCTACAATGAGCAGTTCTTC. Its translation is CASSLERGSYNEQFF. The whole variable domain, filled in from reference TRBV5-4 and TRBJ2-1, reads ETGVTQSPTHLIKTRGQQVTLRCSSQSGHNTVSWYQQALGQGPQFIFQYYREEENGRGNFPPRFSGLQFPNYSSELNVNALELDDSALYLCASSLERGSYNEQFFGPGTRLTVL.

This chain uses TRBV20-1 with TRBJ2-2; D not resolved. Germline V lookup: CDR1 DFQATT, CDR2 SNEGSKA (reference sequence). This CDR3 is built from 11 residues. The V gene lost 6 bases and the J gene lost 2 bases, with 4 bases spanning the gap. In nucleotides, the CDR3 is TGCAGTGCGCCAAACACCGGGGAGCTGTTTTTT. This sequence encodes CSAPNTGELFF.